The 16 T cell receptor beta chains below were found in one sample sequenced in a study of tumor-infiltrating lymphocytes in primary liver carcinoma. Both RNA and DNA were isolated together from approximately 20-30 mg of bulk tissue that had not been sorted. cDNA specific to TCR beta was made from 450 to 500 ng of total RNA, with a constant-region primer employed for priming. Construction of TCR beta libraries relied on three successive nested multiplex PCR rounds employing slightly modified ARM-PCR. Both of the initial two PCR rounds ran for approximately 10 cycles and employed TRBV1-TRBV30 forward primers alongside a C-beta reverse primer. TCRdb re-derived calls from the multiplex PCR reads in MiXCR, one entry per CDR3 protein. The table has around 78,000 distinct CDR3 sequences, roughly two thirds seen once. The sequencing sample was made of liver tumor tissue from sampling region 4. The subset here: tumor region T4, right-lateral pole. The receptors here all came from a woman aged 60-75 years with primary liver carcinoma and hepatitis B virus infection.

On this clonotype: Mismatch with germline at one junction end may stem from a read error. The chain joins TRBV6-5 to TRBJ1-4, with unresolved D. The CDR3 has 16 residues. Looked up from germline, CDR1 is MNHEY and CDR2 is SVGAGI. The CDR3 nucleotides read TGTGCCAGCTGTTACAACAGACCAGCAACTAATGAAGAACTGTTTTTT. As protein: CASCYNRPATNEELFF.

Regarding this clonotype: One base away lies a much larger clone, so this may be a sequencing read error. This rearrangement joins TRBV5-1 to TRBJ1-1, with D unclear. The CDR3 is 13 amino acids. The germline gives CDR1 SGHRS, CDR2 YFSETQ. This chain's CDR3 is CACSWQQNTEAFF. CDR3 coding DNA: TGCGCCTGCAGCTGGCAACAGAACACTGAAGCTTTCTTT. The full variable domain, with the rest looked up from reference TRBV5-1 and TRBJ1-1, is KAGVTQTPRYLIKTRGQQVTLSCSPISGHRSVSWYQQTPGQGLQFLFEYFSETQRNKGNFPGRFSGRQFSNSRSEMNVSTLELGDSALYLCACSWQQNTEAFFGQGTRLTVV.

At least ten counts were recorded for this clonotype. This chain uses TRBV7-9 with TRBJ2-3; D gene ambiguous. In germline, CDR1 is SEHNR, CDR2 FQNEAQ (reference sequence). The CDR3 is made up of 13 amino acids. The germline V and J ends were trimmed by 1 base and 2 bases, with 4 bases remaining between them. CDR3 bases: TGTGCCAGCAGCTTAGGGGTCACAGATACGCAGTATTTT. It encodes CASSLGVTDTQYF.

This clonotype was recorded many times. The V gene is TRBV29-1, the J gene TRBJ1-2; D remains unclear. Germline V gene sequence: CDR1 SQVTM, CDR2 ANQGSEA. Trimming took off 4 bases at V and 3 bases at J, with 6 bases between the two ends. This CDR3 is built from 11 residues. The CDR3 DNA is TGCAGCGTTGTGCAGGACTATGGCTACACCTTC. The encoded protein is CSVVQDYGYTF.

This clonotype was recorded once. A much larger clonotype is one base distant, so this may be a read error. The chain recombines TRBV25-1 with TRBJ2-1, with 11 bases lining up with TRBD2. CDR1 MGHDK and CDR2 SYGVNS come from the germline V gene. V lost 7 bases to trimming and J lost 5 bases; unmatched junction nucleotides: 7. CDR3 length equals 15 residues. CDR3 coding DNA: TGTGCCAGCACTGGGGGACTAGCGGAGAACAATGAGCAGTTCTTC. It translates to CASTGGLAENNEQFF.

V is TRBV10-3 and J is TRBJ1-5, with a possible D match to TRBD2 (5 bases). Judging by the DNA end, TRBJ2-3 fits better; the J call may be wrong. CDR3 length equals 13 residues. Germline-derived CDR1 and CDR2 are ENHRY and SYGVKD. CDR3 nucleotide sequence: TGTGCCGTTGGGGAGCAGGAGAATCAGCCCCAGTATTTT. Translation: CAVGEQENQPQYF.

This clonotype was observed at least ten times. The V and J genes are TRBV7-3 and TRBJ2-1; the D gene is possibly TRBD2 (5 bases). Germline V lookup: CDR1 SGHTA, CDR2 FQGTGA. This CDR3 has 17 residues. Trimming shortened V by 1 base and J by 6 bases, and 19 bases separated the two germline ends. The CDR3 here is CASSLKSGLASSNEQFF. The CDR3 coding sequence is TGTGCCAGCAGCTTAAAGTCTGGTCTAGCTTCGAGCAATGAGCAGTTCTTC.

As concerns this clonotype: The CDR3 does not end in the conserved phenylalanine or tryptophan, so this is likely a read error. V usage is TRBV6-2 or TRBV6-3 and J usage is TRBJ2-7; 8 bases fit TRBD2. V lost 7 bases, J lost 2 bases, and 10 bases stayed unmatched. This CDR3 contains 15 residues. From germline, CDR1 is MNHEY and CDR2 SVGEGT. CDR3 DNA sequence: TGTGCCAGCACCCTAATAGCGGGAAGCCCCTACGAGCAGTACTCC. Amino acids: CASTLIAGSPYEQYS.

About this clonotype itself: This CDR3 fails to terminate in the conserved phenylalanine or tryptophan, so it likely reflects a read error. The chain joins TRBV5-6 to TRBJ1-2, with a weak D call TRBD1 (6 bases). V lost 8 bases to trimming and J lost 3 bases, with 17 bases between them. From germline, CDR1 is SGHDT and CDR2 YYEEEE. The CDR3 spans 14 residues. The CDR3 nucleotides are TGTGCCAGTACCTCGACCGACAGGTACTATGGCTACACCCTC. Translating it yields CASTSTDRYYGYTL.

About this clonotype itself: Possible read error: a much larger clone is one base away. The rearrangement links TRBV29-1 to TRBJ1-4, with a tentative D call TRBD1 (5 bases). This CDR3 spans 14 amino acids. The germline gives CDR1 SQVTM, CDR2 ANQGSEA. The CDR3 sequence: CSVANWDGNEKLLF. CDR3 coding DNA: TGCAGCGTTGCTAACTGGGACGGTAATGAAAAACTGCTTTTT. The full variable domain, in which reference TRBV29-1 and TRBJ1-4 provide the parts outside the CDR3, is SAVISQKPSRDICQRGTSLTIQCQVDSQVTMMFWYRQQPGQSLTLIATANQGSEATYESGFVIDKFPISRPNLTFSTLTVSNMSPEDSSIYLCSVANWDGNEKLLFGSGTQLSVL.

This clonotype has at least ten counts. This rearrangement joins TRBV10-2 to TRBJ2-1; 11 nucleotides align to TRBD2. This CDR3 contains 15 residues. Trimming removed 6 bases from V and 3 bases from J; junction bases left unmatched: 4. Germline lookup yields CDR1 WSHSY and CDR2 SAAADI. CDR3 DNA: TGCGCCAGCAGGGATACTAGCGGGAGCTACAATGAGCAGTTCTTC. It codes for CASRDTSGSYNEQFF.

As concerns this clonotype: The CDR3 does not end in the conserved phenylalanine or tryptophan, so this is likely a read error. The CDR3 loop is CASSQRDRGFQYGYTS. The DNA for the CDR3 is TGCGCCAGCAGCCAACGAGACAGGGGATTTCAGTATGGTTACACCTCC. This chain connects TRBV4-1 to TRBJ1-2; TRBD1 matches 8 bases. Germline lookup yields CDR1 MGHRA and CDR2 YSYEKL. The CDR3 is made up of 16 amino acids.

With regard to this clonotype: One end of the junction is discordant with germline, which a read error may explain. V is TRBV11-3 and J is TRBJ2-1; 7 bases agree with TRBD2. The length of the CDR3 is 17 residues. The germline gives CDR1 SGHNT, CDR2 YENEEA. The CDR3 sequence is CASGLDRGEWGVEEQFF. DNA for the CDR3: TGTGCCAGCGGCTTAGATCGGGGGGAGTGGGGTGTCGAAGAGCAGTTCTTC.

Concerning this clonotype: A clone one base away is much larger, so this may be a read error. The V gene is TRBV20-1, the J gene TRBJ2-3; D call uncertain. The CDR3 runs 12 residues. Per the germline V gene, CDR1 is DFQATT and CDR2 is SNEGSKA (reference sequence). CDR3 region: CTASAGTDTQYF. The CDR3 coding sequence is TGCACTGCTAGTGCGGGCACAGATACGCAGTATTTT.

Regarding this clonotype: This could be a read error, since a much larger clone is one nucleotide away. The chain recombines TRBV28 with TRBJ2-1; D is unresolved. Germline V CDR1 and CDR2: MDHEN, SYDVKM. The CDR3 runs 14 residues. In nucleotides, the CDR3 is TGTGCCAGCAGTCCAAACGACGGATACAATGAGCAGATCTTC. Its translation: CASSPNDGYNEQIF. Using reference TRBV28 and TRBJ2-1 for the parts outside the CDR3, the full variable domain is DVKVTQSSRYLVKRTGEKVFLECVQDMDHENMFWYRQDPGLGLRLIYFSYDVKMKEKGDIPEGYSVSREKKERFSLILESASTNQTSMYLCASSPNDGYNEQIFGPGTRLTVL.

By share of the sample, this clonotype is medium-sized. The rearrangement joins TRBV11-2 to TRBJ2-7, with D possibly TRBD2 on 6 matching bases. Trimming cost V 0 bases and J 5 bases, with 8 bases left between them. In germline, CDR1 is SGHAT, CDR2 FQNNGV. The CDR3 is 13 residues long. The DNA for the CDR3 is TGTGCCAGCAGCTTAGATTGGAGGGACGAGCAGTACTTC. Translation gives CASSLDWRDEQYF. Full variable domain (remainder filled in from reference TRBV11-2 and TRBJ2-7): EAGVAQSPRYKIIEKRQSVAFWCNPISGHATLYWYQQILGQGPKLLIQFQNNGVVDDSQLPKDRFSAERLKGVDSTLKIQPAKLEDSAVYLCASSLDWRDEQYFGPGTRLTVT.